The 8 T cell receptor beta chains below come from one sample, sequenced in a study of T-cell reconstitution after alpha-beta-depleted transplantation in children listed by TCRdb under 2016. Library prep was done by PCR. This sample was sequenced with an Illumina HiSeq 2500. TCR libraries were prepared with molecular barcoding, using unique molecular identifiers to normalize TCRbeta repertoire quantification. TCRdb applied fastp at Q25 and MiXCR to the public reads, then kept only in-frame beta chains. Duplicate CDR3 protein sequences are folded into a single record with the most common DNA and genes. Here the sample has 580,000 or so distinct CDR3 sequences; around 23% occur a single time. The ten largest clones capture around 14% of the sample. The treatment or condition label, as the study defines it: allogeneic hematopoietic cell transplantation with graft depleted of TCRalphabeta T cells and CD19 B cells.

The starting material was PBMCs, mostly from graft donor cells, obtained 360 days after TCRalphabeta/CD19-depleted stem cell transplant. These receptors all come from a boy in the first two years of life who had a stem cell transplant for acute myeloid leukemia, so the T cells may come from the graft donor.

The rearrangement joins TRBV7-2 to TRBJ1-2; a weak D match, TRBD1 (6 bases). The V end lost 2 bases, the J end lost 5 bases, and 15 bases lay between the germline ends. Per germline, CDR1 SGHTA and CDR2 FQGNSA. CDR3 length: 15 amino acids. CDR3 in DNA: TGTGCCAGCAGCTTAAGTCCCGACAGGTTTTATGGCTACACCTTC. Protein: CASSLSPDRFYGYTF.

V and J are TRBV27 and TRBJ2-1; 7 bases map to TRBD1. This CDR3 spans 17 amino acids. V was pared by 0 bases and J by 4 bases, with 9 bases of the junction left unmatched. Germline V CDR1 and CDR2: MNHEY, SMNVEV (reference sequence). For the CDR3, the DNA is TGTGCCAGCAGTTTATCCAGCCTGGGACAGAGATACAATGAGCAGTTCTTC. It yields the protein CASSLSSLGQRYNEQFF.

This clonotype appeared many times. In nucleotides, the CDR3 is TGTGCCAGCAGTTCGGGGACCGAGCAGTACGTC. Translation: CASSSGTEQYV. V and J are TRBV12-3 or TRBV12-4 and TRBJ2-7; either TRBD1 or TRBD2 may fit D (5 bases each). Trimming left V 4 bases short and J 6 bases short, with 7 bases between. This CDR3 spans 11 amino acids.

This clonotype was counted a few times. V usage is TRBV24-1 and J usage is TRBJ2-2; tentative D call: TRBD1 (5 bases). Germline CDR1 is KGHDR and CDR2 is SFDVKD. Trimming stripped 2 bases from V and 4 bases from J, with 13 bases between. The CDR3 is made up of 16 amino acids. The CDR3, as DNA: TGTGCCACCAGTGATTGGAAGGGGTCGGTCACCGGGGAGCTGTTTTTT. This gives the protein CATSDWKGSVTGELFF.

Ten or more counts support this clonotype. The genes are TRBV6-1 and TRBJ2-4; 9 bases agree with TRBD1. The CDR3 runs to 14 residues. V was pared by 5 bases and J by 6 bases, with 5 bases of the junction left unmatched. Looked up from germline, CDR1 is MNHNS and CDR2 is SASEGT. CDR3 sequence: CASSTGQGLNIQYF. The CDR3 DNA is TGTGCCAGCAGTACGGGACAGGGATTAAACATTCAGTACTTC.

V and J are TRBV5-1 and TRBJ2-2, with no clear D. Germline CDR1 reads SGHRS; CDR2 reads YFSETQ. The V end was cut by 4 bases, the J end by 5 bases, with 15 bases between. The CDR3 extends over 15 amino acids. The CDR3 is CASSQGFQATGELFF. For the CDR3, the DNA is TGCGCCAGCAGCCAAGGGTTCCAGGCGACCGGGGAGCTGTTTTTT.

The V call is TRBV12-3 or TRBV12-4, the J call TRBJ1-1, with D possibly being TRBD1 (6 bases). This CDR3 has 14 residues. Trimming removed 6 bases from V and 2 bases from J, with 13 bases in between. The CDR3 DNA follows: TGTGCCAGCAGAGCCGACAGGTACAACACTGAAGCTTTCTTT. Translated, it gives CASRADRYNTEAFF.

In its sample, this clonotype was seen many times. This chain connects TRBV9 to TRBJ2-4; maybe TRBD1 (5 bases). The germline V gene encodes CDR1 SGDLS and CDR2 YYNGEE. CDR3 length: 16 residues. Trimming removed 3 bases at V and 0 bases at J, with 13 bases between. This CDR3 reads CASSEGAGTAKNIQYF. The CDR3 region has the DNA TGTGCCAGCAGCGAAGGGGCCGGAACAGCCAAAAACATTCAGTACTTC.